The source of this T cell receptor beta chain is a study of T cells in Graves' hyperthyroidism and ophthalmopathy. About the research overall: It was at initial diagnosis, before any treatment, that peripheral blood was collected.

Authors of the study amplified TCR beta CDR3 regions from RNA transcripts. Initially, a first-round RT-PCR of the TCR CDR3 employed the HTBI primer set. TCRdb re-called the multiplex PCR reads with MiXCR, one entry per CDR3 protein. This table has approximately 410,000 distinct CDR3 sequences, approximately 14% appearing once. J gave up 2 bases and V 5 bases, and 5 bases lay outside the gene matches. The CDR3 covers 17 residues. In germline, CDR1 is PRHDT, CDR2 FYEKMQ (reference sequence). The PBMCs had their origin in 10 ml of fresh peripheral blood. Regarding the study as a whole: Blood also carried most thyroid clonotypes expanded above 0.001. Ophthalmopathy was predicted by the model a median of approximately six months ahead of onset.

There are many counts of this clonotype. Antigen: not known. Sequenced material: blood. The gene calls are TRBV13 and TRBJ2-1, with 14 bases identical to TRBD2. The clonotype comes from a woman aged 18-29 years with Graves' hyperthyroidism. This CDR3 reads CASSPGLAGVAYNEQFF. CDR3 coding DNA: TGTGCCAGCAGCCCGGGACTAGCGGGAGTTGCCTACAATGAGCAGTTCTTC.